This T cell receptor (beta chain) was recovered during a study of cytomegalovirus exposure and HLA in healthy donors (dated by TCRdb to about 2017). For the wider study: An earlier analysis of a few hundred of the donors reported 250 to 350 Gb of sequence data and around 110 million unique TCR beta sequences obtained from about 180 million T cells. High-throughput TCR immunosequencing, statistical association of individual TCRs with disease status, and machine learning were combined to predict cytomegalovirus infection status. Typing coverage differed by locus: A, B, C, DRB1 and DQB1 were typed in roughly 620-630 donors, DQA1 in 500 to 550, DPA1 in 606, and DPB1 in just under 490. Donor age, sex, ethnicity and CMV serostatus were collected together with the repertoire data. Rather than using new phenotypic data, the later analysis identified candidate immune exposures from TCR beta sequences and from how often those sequences occurred across donors. The study aimed to test whether cataloging public T cell receptors could reveal signatures of past pathogen exposure. All discovery cohort repertoires had been generated using a single sequencing platform. Besides the first cohort of roughly 640 subjects, a separate validation cohort made up of 120 different subjects was used. An earlier analysis of fewer than 750 of the donors used high-throughput TCR beta sequencing to judge whether each TCR beta V gene segment behaved as functional or pseudogenic. In a later analysis, previously published TCR beta repertoires from roughly 710 donors were re-analyzed and high-resolution HLA genotyping was added so that TCR occurrence patterns could be studied. Four to six DR-DQ haplotypes were handled as single units for association and clustering, since linkage in the cohort was strong. Roughly 300 gigabases of sequencing data and around 85 million unique TCR sequences made up an early release that covered under 750 HLA-typed donors. Among around 400 genotyped donors of the cohort, an average of around 220,000 unique TCR beta nucleotide sequences was sequenced per donor, of which about 19% were non-productive. The study used immunosequencing to profile the T cell repertoires of approximately 640 subjects and linked those repertoires to cytomegalovirus serostatus. Of the 350 to 450 genotyped donors, roughly 85% fell in the genetic ancestry cluster associated with self-reported Caucasian donors. Genome-wide SNP genotypes for about three fifths of the roughly 670 donors were used in a later genetic analysis, which treated that subset as a discovery cohort. Both class I and class II loci were covered by HLA typing, at four-digit resolution.

The cohort was made up of about 610 healthy bone marrow donors. Cohort members were all nominally healthy when sampled, although unrecorded immune exposures were likely present. The donor tested CMV seropositive, placing the donor among the 250 to 350 seropositive members of the cohort. A peripheral blood sample was provided by each donor, and peripheral blood mononuclear cells were used for TCR beta sequencing. The Qiagen DNeasy Blood Extraction Kit was used to extract genomic DNA from the blood cell samples. As concerns this clone: Its cognate antigen has yet to be identified. Per-nucleotide qualities are absent, and no much larger clonotype sits a single base away.

Reading the germline V gene (reference sequence) gives CDR1 LNHDA and CDR2 SQIVND. Measured from the cysteine to the phenylalanine, the CDR3 is 14 residues long. Of all the DNA, just the CDR3 is kept, 42 bases in frame from base 1. What the work shows at the level of the full study, not this receptor alone: Strong co-occurrence of HLA alleles, especially DR and DQ, made assigning TCR associations to individual alleles difficult. Linkage disequilibrium might explain the correlated functional status among segregating V segments, but an unknown experimental factor could not be excluded. Compared with the approximately 670-donor mean, donors in an Asian-associated ancestry cluster had fewer N-insertions in productive TCRs, according to a later genetic analysis. HLA typing was unavailable for some donors at each locus, so association tests used only the typed subset. The presence/absence analyses assumed that sequencing depth was roughly uniform across donors, and that assumption may not be true. A cluster of highly shared sequence variants was judged likely to represent a technical artifact of the sequencing pipeline. Broadly in line with IMGT annotations, most TCR beta V segments showed up in productive rearrangements about 87% or about 30% of the time in an earlier analysis of approximately 600 of the donors. The classifier was reported to diagnose cytomegalovirus status with high specificity and sensitivity in both the original and validation cohorts. The study gave a list of about 160 TCR beta chains associated with cytomegalovirus. Only TCR beta chains were sequenced in this cohort, and the absence of alpha or paired-chain data limited detectable features. In a later analysis, HLA-associated TCR beta chains were found to be more clonally expanded and to have lower generation probabilities than equally common non-associated chains. In vitro tests confirmed that a few of the cytomegalovirus-associated TCR beta chains recognize cytomegalovirus antigens. According to a later analysis, parvovirus B19, influenza, CMV and Epstein-Barr virus appeared linked to several top co-occurrence clusters. The authors suggested that the approach could potentially be extended to other disease states and immunological phenotypes. Most CMV-associated TCR beta chains appeared to be HLA-restricted in a later analysis, and the HLA associations seemed to be driven largely by CMV exposure. Approximately 18 rarely observed V segments, including chromosome 9 orphons, were excluded from the earlier analysis of a few hundred of the donors because counts were too low. In a later analysis, about 16,000 TCR beta sequences were associated with specific HLA alleles at a false discovery rate of 0.05. Some IMGT-functional V segments, including TRBV6-2 and TRBV6-3, could not be distinguished by the 87-base-pair reads and were therefore excluded. In a later analysis, TCR association rates were found to vary across HLA loci, with the most associated TCRs seen for DRB1 alleles and the fewest for HLA-C alleles. A further reported finding was that TCR beta sequences accurately predicted the HLA-A and HLA-B alleles for most subjects in the first cohort. The only immune exposure information available for the cohort was CMV serostatus. Most TCR sequences were observed very rarely across donors, whereas some public TCRs were present in many individuals. A later genetic analysis associated a missense DCLRE1C variant with V-gene and J-gene trimming of TCR beta chains, and an independent cohort replicated the association.

Receptor amplification or capture employed the immunoSEQ multiplex PCR assay. For the multiplex PCR, a mixture combining 60 forward primers for TCR Vbeta segments and 13 reverse primers for TCR Jbeta segments was used. Amplification of the CDR3 region of rearranged TCR beta genes was performed with a multiplex PCR assay on genomic DNA. The Illumina HiSeq System was used to sequence the amplified TCR beta libraries as 87-base-pair reads. The published analysis was carried out like this. A later analysis counted some 80 million unique TCR beta chains across the 666 repertoires, and around 9.9 million of these chains were shared by at least two donors. Raw reads were error-corrected and collapsed into unique sequences by a nearest-neighbor algorithm in which closely related sequences were merged to remove PCR and sequencing errors. CDR3 sequences were aligned to IMGT reference sequences to assign V, D and J gene segments. For a sequence to be retained, at least a six-nucleotide match to both a V gene segment and a J gene segment was required. A rearrangement counted as productive if the CDR3 had no stop codons and remained in frame with V and J, and every other rearrangement counted as non-productive. CDR3 was defined according to IMGT convention as the region running from the second conserved V-encoded cysteine to the conserved J-encoded phenylalanine. Sequences without an unambiguous match to a single V gene segment were excluded from the earlier analysis of 500 to 700 of the donors. An earlier analysis of approximately 590 of the donors called V segments functional above 56.7% productive rearrangements and segregating when the between-donor standard deviation exceeded 5%. To diagnose cytomegalovirus status from the catalog of TCR beta chain sequences, a statistical classification framework was built. A later analysis assigned V and J genes by comparing TCR nucleotide sequences with IMGT/GENE-DB human TR gene sequences. In a later analysis, CDR3 sequences and most-parsimonious VDJ recombination scenarios were assigned using the TCRdist pipeline. A later analysis defined each TCR beta chain by its CDR3 amino acid sequence plus V-gene family, and excluded reads lacking a unique V-gene family. A later analysis removed roughly 590 highly shared, low-generation-probability nucleotide sequences to deal with suspected cross-contamination and a sequencing artifact. In a later analysis, a clonal expansion index was calculated for each public chain from normalized within-repertoire ranks of inferred template counts. A later analysis computed generation probabilities with a VDJ recombination model fitted to out-of-frame rearrangements, and checked the results against IGoR. Hypergeometric tests were used in a later analysis to score TCR-TCR, TCR-HLA and TCR-CMV co-occurrence, with a repertoire-size bias correction applied to the TCR pairs. To estimate false discovery rates, a later analysis permuted the HLA or CMV assignments 20 times. A later analysis grouped co-occurring TCRs with DBSCAN, adding TCRdist sequence similarity when clustering within HLA-allele-positive subsets. Repertoires with fewer than 30,000 or more than 120,000 public chains were left out of co-occurrence clustering, as were four to six repertoires with anomalous nucleotide sharing. Held by TCRdb, this immuneACCESS table contains in-frame sequences only and omits some clones. Under half of the omission traces to an unresolved V gene where checked; the cause of the rest is unknown. For V, J and clone size, that table is used; D and trimming come from the DNA. This sample gives some 150,000 clones in total; about 80% of them show up just once. The ten largest clones capture under 8.5% of the sample.

The sample was PBMCs. The origin of this receptor is a woman aged 45-60 years in good health and CMV-seropositive. Recombination connected TRBV19 to TRBJ2-5; the D gene cannot be resolved reliably. The J call is in doubt because the DNA end fits TRBJ2-7 better. At the DNA level, the sequence is TGTGCCAGTAGTCCCACCCACAGAGACTACGAGCAGTACTTC. Its protein product is CASSPTHRDYEQYF.